What follows are 13 T cell receptor beta chains derived from one specimen sequenced in a study of cytomegalovirus exposure and HLA in healthy donors. A multiplex PCR was run with 60 Vbeta primers and 13 Jbeta primers. TCRdb's table, derived via immunoSEQ multiplex PCR, lists solely in-frame clones and lacks some. Of about 200,000 clones in the sample, 80% to 90% are singletons; the top ten hold 2.9%. Material: PBMCs. These receptor sequences come from a man aged 25-45 years in good health and CMV-seronegative.

J is TRBJ1-3 and V is TRBV6-4; unclear D gene. Deletions cut 4 bases from V and 0 bases from J, with 16 bases between. The CDR3 has 17 residues. Germline V gives CDR1 MRHNA, CDR2 SNTAGT. CDR3 residues: CASSASDSPSSGNTIYF. The CDR3 region has the DNA TGTGCCAGCAGTGCCTCGGACTCCCCGAGCTCTGGAAACACCATATATTTT.

J is TRBJ1-2 and V is TRBV6-6; D perhaps matches TRBD1 (5 bases). Trimming removed 0 bases from V and 7 bases from J, with 12 bases in between. The CDR3 length is 14 residues. Per the germline V gene, CDR1 is MNHNY and CDR2 is SVGAGI (reference sequence). DNA for the CDR3: TGTGCCAGCAGTTACTCTTCGGGGGGAGGTGGCTACACCTTC. Translation: CASSYSSGGGGYTF.

This sequence joins TRBV6-6 and TRBJ1-2; D gene ambiguous. The CDR3 has 13 residues. Germline V lookup: CDR1 MNHNY, CDR2 SVGAGI (reference sequence). The germline V and J ends were trimmed by 2 bases and 3 bases, with 7 bases remaining between them. This CDR3 is CASSYGEDYGYTF. The CDR3 region has the DNA TGTGCCAGCAGTTACGGGGAGGACTATGGCTACACCTTC.

The rearrangement joins TRBV6-6 to TRBJ1-1; TRBD1 is a possible D gene (5 bases). The CDR3 sequence is 16 residues long. CDR1 and CDR2 from the germline V gene are MNHNY and SVGAGI (reference sequence). V was cut by 2 bases and J by 10 bases, with 23 bases left in between. CDR3 in amino acids: CASSYPVHFSAQGAFF. Written as DNA, the CDR3 is TGTGCCAGCAGTTACCCTGTCCACTTCTCCGCCCAGGGAGCTTTCTTT.

The chain recombines TRBV27 with TRBJ2-7, with D hard to call. The CDR3 totals 14 residues. V was pared by 2 bases and J by 2 bases, with 10 bases between. Germline V gene lookup returns CDR1 MNHEY and CDR2 SMNVEV (reference sequence). In nucleotides, the CDR3 is TGTGCCAGCAGTTTAAAGCCCCAACCCTACGAGCAGTACTTC. This translates into CASSLKPQPYEQYF.

This CDR3 reads CASSLSLAGETQYF. In DNA, the CDR3 is TGTGCCAGCAGCTTATCACTTGCGGGGGAGACCCAGTACTTC. The V call is TRBV7-8, the J call TRBJ2-5; possibly TRBD2 for D (6 bases). Germline V gives CDR1 SGHVS, CDR2 FQNEAQ. The CDR3 runs 14 residues. V was shortened by 2 bases and J by 5 bases, with 12 bases between the two germline ends.

The chain is built from TRBV7-2 and TRBJ2-2, with 11 nucleotides matching TRBD2. Germline loops: CDR1 SGHTA, CDR2 FQGNSA. After removal of 2 bases from V and 5 bases from J, the junction contained 1 base not matched to a gene. CDR3 length: 15 residues. CDR3 DNA: TGTGCCAGCAGCTTACTAGCGGGGGGTACCGGGGAGCTGTTTTTT. Protein product: CASSLLAGGTGELFF.

The chain recombines TRBV4-3 with TRBJ2-7; weak D call: TRBD2 (7 bases). The CDR3 loop spans 17 amino acids. CDR1 and CDR2 (germline): LGHNA, YSLEER. Trimming removed 0 bases at V and 3 bases at J, with 18 bases between. CDR3 DNA: TGCGCCAGCAGCCAAGAAGGGGTTGGGGGGGGCTTCTACGAGCAGTACTTC. Translated, it gives CASSQEGVGGGFYEQYF.

The CDR3 loop is CASSPPDSLNEQFF. In DNA form, the CDR3 reads TGTGCCAGCAGCCCCCCGGACAGCCTTAATGAGCAGTTCTTC. The V and J genes are TRBV7-2 and TRBJ2-1, with D possibly being TRBD1 (6 bases). The germline V and J ends were trimmed by 5 bases and 7 bases, with 15 bases remaining between them. This CDR3 is built from 14 residues. Germline CDR1 and CDR2: SGHTA and FQGNSA.

The chain links TRBV14 to TRBJ2-7; 8 bases match TRBD1. This CDR3 spans 15 amino acids. J was trimmed by 2 bases and V by 4 bases; bases with no gene match: 7. The germline CDR1 and CDR2 sequences are SGHDN and FVKESK. For the CDR3, the DNA is TGTGCCAGCAGCCTAGGACAGGGTAGAACCTACGAGCAGTACTTC. Its translation is CASSLGQGRTYEQYF. The variable domain in full, with the rest retrieved from reference TRBV14 and TRBJ2-7, is EAGVTQFPSHSVIEKGQTVTLRCDPISGHDNLYWYRRVMGKEIKFLLHFVKESKQDESGMPNNRFLAERTGGTYSTLKVQPAELEDSGVYFCASSLGQGRTYEQYFGPGTRLTVT.

This chain joins TRBV5-8 and TRBJ1-5; TRBD1 matches 7 bases. Germline CDR1 and CDR2: SGHTS and YDEGEE. The J segment lost 4 bases and the V segment lost 3 bases, leaving 13 bases of the junction unmatched. The CDR3 contains 17 residues. The CDR3 DNA reads as TGTGCCAGCAGCTCCAACAGGGGCCCAATAGGGAATCAGCCCCAGCATTTT. Translation: CASSSNRGPIGNQPQHF.

V and J are TRBV2 and TRBJ2-3; TRBD2 might be the D (5 bases). Trimming pared 6 bases from V and 1 base from J, leaving 14 bases between. This CDR3 is built from 15 residues. Per germline, CDR1 SNHLY and CDR2 FYNNEI. The CDR3 DNA reads TGTGCCAGCAGAGAAAGCGGTTTCGGCACAGATACGCAGTATTTT. Translated, it gives CASRESGFGTDTQYF. Looking up the rest from reference TRBV2 and TRBJ2-3 gives the full variable domain: EPEVTQTPSHQVTQMGQEVILRCVPISNHLYFYWYRQILGQKVEFLVSFYNNEISEKSEIFDDQFSVERPDGSNFTLKIRSTKLEDSAMYFCASRESGFGTDTQYFGPGTRLTVL.

The chain carries TRBV5-1 and TRBJ1-1; TRBD1 matches at 7 bases. The J segment lost 3 bases and the V segment lost 6 bases, leaving 5 bases of the junction unmatched. CDR1 is SGHRS, CDR2 YFSETQ, per germline. This CDR3 is 13 amino acids long. In DNA form, the CDR3 reads TGCGCCAGCAACTCACAGGGGTACACTGAAGCTTTCTTT. This codes for CASNSQGYTEAFF.